This T cell receptor beta chain was obtained from a study of T cells after yellow fever vaccination. About the research overall: Each low-cell-number fraction was prepared by means of SMART-Seq v4 Ultra Low Input.

This clonotype was counted at least ten times. Its specificity is not known. The CDR3 is 13 residues long. V shed 2 bases and J shed 5 bases, with 11 bases lying between them. Germline V CDR1 and CDR2: GTSNPN, SVGIG (reference sequence). Study observations and caveats: Shared CD4/CD8 clonotypes were a small share, likely from convergent recombination. Though it reached lower strength, the secondary response hit its peak faster, day 5 versus 15.

A 5'RACE template-switching step, the method used to make TCR cDNA, added a universal primer site and UMIs. TCRdb re-analysed the 5' RACE reads in MiXCR, keeping a single row per CDR3 protein. Among 250,000 to 300,000 distinct CDR3 sequences listed, around 4.9% were seen once. This sequence was found in a man younger than 35 who received the YFV17D yellow fever vaccine. The source was CD4+ T cells sorted from PBMCs, collected on the day of the yellow fever booster vaccination. The gene calls are TRBV30 and TRBJ2-3; D is unclear. The CDR3 DNA sequence: TGTGCCTGGAGTACTTCTTCACTAGATACGCAGTATTTT. This gives the protein CAWSTSSLDTQYF.